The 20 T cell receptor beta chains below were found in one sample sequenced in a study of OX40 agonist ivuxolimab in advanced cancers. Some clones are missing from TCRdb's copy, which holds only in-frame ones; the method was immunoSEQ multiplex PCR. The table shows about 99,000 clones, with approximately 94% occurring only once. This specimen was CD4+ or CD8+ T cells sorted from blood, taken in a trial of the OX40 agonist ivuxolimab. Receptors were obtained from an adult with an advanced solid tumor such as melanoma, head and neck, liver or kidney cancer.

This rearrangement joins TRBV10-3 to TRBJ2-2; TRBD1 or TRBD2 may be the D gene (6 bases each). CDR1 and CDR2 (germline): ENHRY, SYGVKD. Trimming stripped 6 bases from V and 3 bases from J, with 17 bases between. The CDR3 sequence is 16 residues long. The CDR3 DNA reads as TGTGCCATCAGCGGCGGGCGGAGGGGGGACACCGGGGAGCTGTTTTTT. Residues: CAISGGRRGDTGELFF.

CDR3 protein: CASSLQDLYGYTF. DNA of the CDR3: TGCGCCAGCAGCTTGCAGGACCTTTATGGCTACACCTTC. This chain uses TRBV5-1 with TRBJ1-2; D gene ambiguous. Germline CDR1 and CDR2: SGHRS and YFSETQ. The V end lost 1 base, the J end lost 5 bases, and 9 bases lay between the germline ends. The length of the CDR3 is 13 residues. Looking up the rest from reference TRBV5-1 and TRBJ1-2 gives the full variable domain: KAGVTQTPRYLIKTRGQQVTLSCSPISGHRSVSWYQQTPGQGLQFLFEYFSETQRNKGNFPGRFSGRQFSNSRSEMNVSTLELGDSALYLCASSLQDLYGYTFGSGTRLTVV.

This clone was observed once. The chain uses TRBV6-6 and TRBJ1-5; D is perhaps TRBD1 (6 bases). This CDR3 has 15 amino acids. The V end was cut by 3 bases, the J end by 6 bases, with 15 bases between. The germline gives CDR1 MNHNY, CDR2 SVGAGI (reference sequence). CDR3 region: CASSYGYRDAQPQHF. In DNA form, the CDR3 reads TGTGCCAGCAGTTATGGCTACAGGGACGCTCAGCCCCAGCATTTT.

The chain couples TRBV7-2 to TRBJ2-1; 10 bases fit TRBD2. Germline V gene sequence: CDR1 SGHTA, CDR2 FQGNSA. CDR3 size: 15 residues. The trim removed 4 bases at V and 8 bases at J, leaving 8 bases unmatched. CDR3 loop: CASSYPSGGGDEQFF. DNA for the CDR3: TGTGCCAGCAGCTATCCTAGCGGGGGAGGGGATGAGCAGTTCTTC.

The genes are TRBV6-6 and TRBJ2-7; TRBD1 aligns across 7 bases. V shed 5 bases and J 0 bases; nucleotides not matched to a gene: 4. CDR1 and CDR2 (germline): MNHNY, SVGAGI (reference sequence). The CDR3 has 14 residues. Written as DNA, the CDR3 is TGTGCCAGCAGTCCCAGACAGGGCTCCTACGAGCAGTACTTC. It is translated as CASSPRQGSYEQYF.

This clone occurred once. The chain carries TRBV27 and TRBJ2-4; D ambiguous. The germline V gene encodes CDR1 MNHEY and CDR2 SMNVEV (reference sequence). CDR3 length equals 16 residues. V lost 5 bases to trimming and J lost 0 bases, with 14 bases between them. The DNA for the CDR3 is TGTGCCAGCAGTCCCGCCACCTTAAAAGCCAAAAACATTCAGTACTTC. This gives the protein CASSPATLKAKNIQYF.

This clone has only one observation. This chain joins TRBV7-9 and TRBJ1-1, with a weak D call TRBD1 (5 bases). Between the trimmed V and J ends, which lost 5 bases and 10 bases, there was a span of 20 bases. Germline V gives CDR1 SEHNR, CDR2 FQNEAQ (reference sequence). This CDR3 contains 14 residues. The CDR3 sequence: CASSPSSNQGTAFF. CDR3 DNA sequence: TGTGCCAGCAGCCCATCATCAAATCAGGGTACAGCTTTCTTT.

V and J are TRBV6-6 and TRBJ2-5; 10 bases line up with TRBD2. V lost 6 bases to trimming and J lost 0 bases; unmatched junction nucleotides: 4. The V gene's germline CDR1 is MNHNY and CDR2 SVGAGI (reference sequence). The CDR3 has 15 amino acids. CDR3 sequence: CASSRSGGYQETQYF. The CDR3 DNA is TGTGCCAGCAGCCGTAGCGGGGGGTACCAAGAGACCCAGTACTTC.

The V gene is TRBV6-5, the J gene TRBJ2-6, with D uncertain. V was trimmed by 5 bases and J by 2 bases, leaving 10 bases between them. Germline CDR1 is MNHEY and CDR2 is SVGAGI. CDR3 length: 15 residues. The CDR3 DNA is TGTGCCAGCAGTAACCCCGACACTGGGGCCAACGTCCTGACTTTC. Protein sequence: CASSNPDTGANVLTF.

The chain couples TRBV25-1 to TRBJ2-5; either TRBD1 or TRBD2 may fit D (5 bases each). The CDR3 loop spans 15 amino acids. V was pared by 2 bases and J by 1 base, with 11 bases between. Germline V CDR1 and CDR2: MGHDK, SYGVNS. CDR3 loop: CASSERWGSQETQYF. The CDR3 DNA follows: TGTGCCAGCAGTGAAAGATGGGGGAGCCAAGAGACCCAGTACTTC.

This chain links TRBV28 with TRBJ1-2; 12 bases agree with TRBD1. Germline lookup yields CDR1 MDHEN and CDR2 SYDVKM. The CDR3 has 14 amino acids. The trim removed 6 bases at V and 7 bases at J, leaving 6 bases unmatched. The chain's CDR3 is CASRGQGARSGYTF. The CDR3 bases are TGTGCCAGCAGGGGACAGGGGGCGAGAAGTGGCTACACCTTC.

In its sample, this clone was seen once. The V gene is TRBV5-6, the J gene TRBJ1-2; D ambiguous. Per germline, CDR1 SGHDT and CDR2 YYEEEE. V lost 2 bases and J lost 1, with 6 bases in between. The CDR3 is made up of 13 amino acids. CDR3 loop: CASSFKGNYGYTF. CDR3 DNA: TGTGCCAGCAGCTTTAAGGGTAACTATGGCTACACCTTC.

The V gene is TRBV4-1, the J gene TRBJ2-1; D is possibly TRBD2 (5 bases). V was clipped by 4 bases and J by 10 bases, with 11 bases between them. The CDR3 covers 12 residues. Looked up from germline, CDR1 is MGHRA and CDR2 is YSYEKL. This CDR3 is CASSRGSREQFF. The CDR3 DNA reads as TGCGCCAGCAGCCGAGGGAGTCGAGAGCAGTTCTTC.

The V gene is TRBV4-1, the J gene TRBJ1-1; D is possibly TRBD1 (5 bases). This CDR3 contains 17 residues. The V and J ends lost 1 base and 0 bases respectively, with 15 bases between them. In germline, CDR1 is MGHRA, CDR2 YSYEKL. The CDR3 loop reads CASSQGLAGPMNTEAFF. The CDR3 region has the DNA TGCGCCAGCAGCCAAGGTCTGGCAGGGCCTATGAACACTGAAGCTTTCTTT.

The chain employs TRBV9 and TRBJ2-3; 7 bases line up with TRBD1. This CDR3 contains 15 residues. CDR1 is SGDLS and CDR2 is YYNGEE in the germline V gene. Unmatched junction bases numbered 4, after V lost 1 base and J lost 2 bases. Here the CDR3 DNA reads TGTGCCAGCAGCGTATTTGGGACAGACACAGATACGCAGTATTTT. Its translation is CASSVFGTDTDTQYF. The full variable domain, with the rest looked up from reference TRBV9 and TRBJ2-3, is DSGVTQTPKHLITATGQRVTLRCSPRSGDLSVYWYQQSLDQGLQFLIQYYNGEERAKGNILERFSAQQFPDLHSELNLSSLELGDSALYFCASSVFGTDTDTQYFGPGTRLTVL.

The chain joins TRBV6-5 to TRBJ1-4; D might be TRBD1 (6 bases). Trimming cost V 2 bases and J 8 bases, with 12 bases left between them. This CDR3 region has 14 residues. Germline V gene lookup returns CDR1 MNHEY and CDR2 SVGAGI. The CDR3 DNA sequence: TGTGCCAGCAGTTACCACCGGGACACGGAAAAACTGTTTTTT. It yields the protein CASSYHRDTEKLFF.

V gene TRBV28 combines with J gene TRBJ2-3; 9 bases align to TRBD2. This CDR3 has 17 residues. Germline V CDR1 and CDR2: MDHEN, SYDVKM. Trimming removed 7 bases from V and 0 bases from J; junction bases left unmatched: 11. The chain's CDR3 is CASTLGLTSGSTDTQYF. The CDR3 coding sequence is TGTGCCAGCACCCTAGGGCTCACTAGCGGGAGCACAGATACGCAGTATTTT.

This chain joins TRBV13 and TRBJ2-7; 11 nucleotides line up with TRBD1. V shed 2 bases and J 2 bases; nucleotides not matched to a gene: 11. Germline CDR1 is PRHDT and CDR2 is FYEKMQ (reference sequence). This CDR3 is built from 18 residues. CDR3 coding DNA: TGTGCCAGCAGCTTACGAGAAAAGGGGACAGGGGGTACCTACGAGCAGTACTTC. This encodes CASSLREKGTGGTYEQYF.

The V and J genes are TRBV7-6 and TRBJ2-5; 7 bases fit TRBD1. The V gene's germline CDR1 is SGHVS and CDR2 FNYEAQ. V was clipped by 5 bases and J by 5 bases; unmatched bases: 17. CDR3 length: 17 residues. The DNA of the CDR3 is TGTGCCAGCAGCCACACCCATTTTACAGGGGTTAGCGAGACCCAGTACTTC. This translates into CASSHTHFTGVSETQYF.

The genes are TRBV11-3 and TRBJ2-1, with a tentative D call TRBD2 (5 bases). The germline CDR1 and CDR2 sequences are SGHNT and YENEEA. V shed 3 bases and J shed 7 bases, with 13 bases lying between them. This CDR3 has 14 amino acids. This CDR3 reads CASSLEALGNEQFF. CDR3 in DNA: TGTGCCAGCAGCTTGGAGGCCTTAGGGAATGAGCAGTTCTTC.